The 18 T cell receptor beta chains listed next were all sequenced from one sample in a study of T cells in Graves' hyperthyroidism and ophthalmopathy. RNA transcripts gave rise to amplified TCR beta CDR3 regions. A set of HTBI primers served as the primers for a first-round RT-PCR of the TCR CDR3. TCRdb fed the multiplex PCR reads into MiXCR, producing one record per CDR3 protein. The sample carries 380,000 or so distinct CDR3 sequences, about 13% recorded once. Sample: blood. The receptors stem from a man aged 25-40 years with Graves' hyperthyroidism that later progressed to Graves' ophthalmopathy.

The chain employs TRBV6-1 and TRBJ1-2, with a weak D call TRBD1 (6 bases). Germline V lookup: CDR1 MNHNS, CDR2 SASEGT. This CDR3 region has 11 residues. Trimming took 8 bases from V and 6 from J, leaving 10 bases between them. This CDR3 reads CASYRQDGYTF. The CDR3 region has the DNA TGTGCCAGCTACCGACAGGATGGCTACACCTTC.

This clonotype was recorded at least ten times. The J gene is TRBJ2-1, the V gene TRBV20-1; D assignment may be TRBD1 or TRBD2 (6 bases each). This CDR3 spans 16 amino acids. V dropped 1 base and J dropped 0 bases, with 13 bases sitting between them. Germline V lookup: CDR1 DFQATT, CDR2 SNEGSKA (reference sequence). The DNA for the CDR3 is TGCAGTGCTAGAGTTACCGGGGGCCTCTCCTACAATGAGCAGTTCTTC. Its translation: CSARVTGGLSYNEQFF.

This sequence joins TRBV10-2 and TRBJ1-6; tentatively, D is TRBD1 (6 bases). This CDR3 is built from 14 residues. V shed 0 bases and J shed 9 bases, with 9 bases lying between them. CDR1 WSHSY and CDR2 SAAADI come from the germline V gene. This CDR3 reads CASSESGGGSPLHF. CDR3 bases: TGCGCCAGCAGTGAGTCGGGGGGCGGTTCACCCCTCCACTTT.

The chain joins TRBV20-1 to TRBJ1-5; D is perhaps TRBD1 (6 bases). The germline V and J ends were trimmed by 5 bases and 6 bases, with 17 bases remaining between them. The CDR3 loop spans 14 amino acids. CDR1 DFQATT and CDR2 SNEGSKA come from the germline V gene (reference sequence). CDR3 coding DNA: TGCAGTGCTTCCAACGGGGGCTACGGTCAGCCCCAGCATTTT. Its translation is CSASNGGYGQPQHF.

This clonotype was seen at least ten times. The chain combines TRBV6-5 with TRBJ2-3; D remains unclear. This CDR3 comprises 15 residues. Germline assignment: CDR1 MNHEY and CDR2 SVGAGI. The V end was cut by 0 bases, the J end by 0 bases, with 7 bases between. The CDR3 reads CASSYSQLSTDTQYF. CDR3 nucleotides: TGTGCCAGCAGTTACTCGCAGCTAAGCACAGATACGCAGTATTTT.

CDR3 bases: TGTGCCAGCAGCTTCAATGTCGGGACAGACCGATTCACCTTC. This translates into CASSFNVGTDRFTF. The chain uses TRBV7-9 and TRBJ1-2; 7 bases align to TRBD1. Germline V gene lookup returns CDR1 SEHNR and CDR2 FQNEAQ (reference sequence). J gave up 13 bases and V 3 bases, and 14 bases lay outside the gene matches. There are 14 residues in the CDR3.

This chain connects TRBV20-1 to TRBJ2-3, with TRBD1 identical over 7 bases. Germline assignment: CDR1 DFQATT and CDR2 SNEGSKA (reference sequence). The CDR3 extends over 15 amino acids. V dropped 0 bases and J dropped 4; count of bases not matched to a gene: 7. Here the CDR3 reads CSARDLRQGPDTQYF. CDR3 coding DNA: TGCAGTGCTAGAGATCTGAGACAGGGACCAGATACGCAGTATTTT.

The chain links TRBV7-6 to TRBJ2-3, with D unresolved. The CDR3 runs to 15 residues. From germline, CDR1 is SGHVS and CDR2 FNYEAQ. V gave up 5 bases and J gave up 6 bases, with 18 bases separating them. CDR3 region: CASSARWRKEDTQYF. The CDR3 DNA reads TGTGCCAGCAGCGCAAGGTGGCGAAAGGAGGATACGCAGTATTTT.

This clonotype was seen at least ten times. This CDR3 is CASSPGLGGGYQETQYF. CDR3 nucleotide sequence: TGTGCCAGCAGCCCGGGGTTGGGCGGGGGGTACCAAGAGACCCAGTACTTC. The rearrangement links TRBV5-5 to TRBJ2-5, with 8 bases fitting TRBD2. The ends lost 4 bases at V and 0 bases at J; junction bases unmatched: 11. The CDR3 loop spans 17 amino acids. From germline, CDR1 is SGHKS and CDR2 YYEKEE (reference sequence).

There are many counts of this clonotype. V and J are TRBV12-3 or TRBV12-4 and TRBJ2-5; D ambiguous. V was pared by 6 bases and J by 5 bases, with 19 bases between. This CDR3 spans 15 amino acids. The CDR3: CASSAGNPRLETQYF. CDR3 nucleotides: TGTGCCAGCAGCGCCGGTAATCCTCGATTGGAGACCCAGTACTTC.

This clonotype has a handful of counts. The chain employs TRBV9 and TRBJ2-1, with a possible D match to TRBD1 (5 bases). The germline V and J ends were trimmed by 0 bases and 10 bases, with 8 bases remaining between them. Germline loops: CDR1 SGDLS, CDR2 YYNGEE. The CDR3 has 12 residues. The CDR3 DNA sequence: TGTGCCAGCAGCGTAGGGGGCGGAGAGCAGTTCTTC. It translates to CASSVGGGEQFF.

This clonotype was picked up one time. It may be a read error: a sequence one base away is much more abundant. The chain combines TRBV5-1 with TRBJ1-1, with 9 nucleotides matching TRBD1. CDR1 is SGHRS and CDR2 is YFSETQ in the germline V gene. There are 14 residues in the CDR3. The CDR3 region is CASSLTGGDAETFF. The CDR3 bases are TGCGCCAGCAGCCTAACAGGGGGCGACGCTGAAACTTTCTTT.

The sample holds many counts of this clonotype. The rearrangement uses TRBV20-1 and TRBJ2-3, with TRBD2 matching 8 bases. CDR1 and CDR2 from the germline V gene are DFQATT and SNEGSKA (reference sequence). This CDR3 contains 16 residues. V dropped 1 base and J dropped 2; count of bases not matched to a gene: 8. Written as DNA, the CDR3 is TGCAGTGCTAGAGCCGGGGGGGGGCTCATCACAGATACGCAGTATTTT. Its protein is CSARAGGGLITDTQYF.

The chain carries TRBV5-1 and TRBJ1-2, with D unclear. Germline V gene data show CDR1 as SGHRS and CDR2 as YFSETQ. The V end lost 1 base, the J end lost 0 bases, and 7 bases lay between the germline ends. This CDR3 spans 14 amino acids. The CDR3 nucleotides read TGCGCCAGCAGCTTGAGAGTAACTAACTATGGCTACACCTTC. This translates into CASSLRVTNYGYTF.

The table lists this clonotype with many counts. The J gene is TRBJ1-4, the V gene TRBV12-3 or TRBV12-4, with 12 positions matching TRBD1. The CDR3 is made up of 16 amino acids. V shed 6 bases and J 1 base; nucleotides not matched to a gene: 3. CDR3 sequence: CASSRDRGRTNEKLFF. CDR3 sequence (DNA): TGTGCCAGCAGCCGGGACAGGGGGCGAACTAATGAAAAACTGTTTTTT.

This clonotype has more than one count but fewer than ten. The chain carries TRBV12-3 or TRBV12-4 and TRBJ1-1; D call uncertain. The CDR3 runs 10 residues. V lost 8 bases to trimming and J lost 8 bases, with 9 bases between them. CDR3 residues: CASVGLEAFF. CDR3 DNA: TGTGCCAGCGTGGGGTTGGAAGCTTTCTTT.

This clonotype has a handful of counts. The V call is TRBV6-4, the J call TRBJ1-5, with 12 bases that match TRBD1. V shed 5 bases, J shed 6 bases, and the junction held 2 bases outside the gene matches. The CDR3 runs 14 residues. In germline, CDR1 is MRHNA, CDR2 SNTAGT. The chain's CDR3 is CASSRDRGPQPQHF. As DNA, the CDR3 is TGTGCCAGCAGTCGGGACAGGGGGCCTCAGCCCCAGCATTTT.

DNA of the CDR3: TGCAGTGCTAGACCCCTGACAGTTCTCACTGAAGCTTTCTTT. This codes for CSARPLTVLTEAFF. V usage is TRBV20-1 and J usage is TRBJ1-1, with TRBD1 as a possible D gene (5 bases). Between the trimmed V and J ends, which lost 2 bases and 4 bases, there was a span of 14 bases. The length of the CDR3 is 14 residues. Germline-derived CDR1 and CDR2 are DFQATT and SNEGSKA (reference sequence).